The 4 T cell receptor beta chains below all came from one sample that was sequenced in a study of T-cell memory formation after mild COVID-19. TCRdb itself ran the 5' RACE reads through MiXCR, one entry per CDR3 protein. The table includes under 300,000 distinct CDR3 sequences, more than 15% detected once. Sequencing input: PBMCs or a T cell subset sorted from them (not recorded which). All receptors derive from a man between 18 and 29 years old who had mild COVID-19 (a few samples of this study predate the infection). Cell type and time point are not known.

The chain carries TRBV6-2 or TRBV6-3 and TRBJ2-7, with D uncertain. V lost 10 bases and J lost 5, with 15 bases in between. Germline assignment: CDR1 MNHEY and CDR2 SVGEGT. This CDR3 contains 12 residues. The DNA for the CDR3 is TGTGCCACCTCCGGCCTGAACCACGAGCAGTACGTC. Amino acids: CATSGLNHEQYV.

There are a few counts of this clonotype. The chain uses TRBV7-2 and TRBJ1-2, with 9 bases fitting TRBD1. In germline, CDR1 is SGHTA, CDR2 FQGNSA. V trimming: 5 bases; J trimming: 4 bases; junction bases outside the gene matches: 8. The CDR3 length is 15 residues. For the CDR3, the DNA is TGTGCCAGCAGCAACTACAGGGGGCGAAGCTATGGCTACACCTTC. Translation gives CASSNYRGRSYGYTF.

The table lists this clonotype with a few counts. The V and J genes are TRBV4-3 and TRBJ2-5; D ambiguous. The CDR3 is 16 residues long. Germline-derived CDR1 and CDR2 are LGHNA and YSLEER. Trimming left V 1 base short and J 1 base short, with 13 bases between. In DNA, the CDR3 is TGCGCCAGCAGCCAAGGGCCACGGCCGGGCCAAGAGACCCAGTACTTC. Translation: CASSQGPRPGQETQYF.

The rearrangement joins TRBV4-2 to TRBJ2-3, with D perhaps matching TRBD1 (5 bases). Germline V lookup: CDR1 LGHNA, CDR2 YNFKEQ. The CDR3 extends over 15 amino acids. Trimming removed 0 bases from V and 2 bases from J, with 9 bases in between. The CDR3: CASSQDGAHTDTQYF. CDR3 bases: TGTGCCAGCAGCCAAGATGGGGCCCACACAGATACGCAGTATTTT.